This T cell receptor beta chain was retrieved from a study of control samples from healthy donors and cancer patients. The protocol was immunoSEQ multiplex PCR, while the TCRdb copy is restricted to in-frame clones and leaves out a portion. The sample gives about 140,000 clones, about 85% of which show up once; approximately 9.4% is in the top ten. The CDR3 covers 13 residues. The V end lost 7 bases, the J end lost 2 bases, and 13 bases lay between the germline ends. The V gene's germline CDR1 is SGHRS and CDR2 YFSETQ. The sample comprised blood. The TCR originated in a woman aged 25 to 39 in good health. The J gene is TRBJ2-7, the V gene TRBV5-1; D might be TRBD2 (7 bases). CDR3 DNA sequence: TGCGCCAGCTCGGTAGGGGGGGCCTACGAGCAGTACTTC. This codes for CASSVGGAYEQYF.